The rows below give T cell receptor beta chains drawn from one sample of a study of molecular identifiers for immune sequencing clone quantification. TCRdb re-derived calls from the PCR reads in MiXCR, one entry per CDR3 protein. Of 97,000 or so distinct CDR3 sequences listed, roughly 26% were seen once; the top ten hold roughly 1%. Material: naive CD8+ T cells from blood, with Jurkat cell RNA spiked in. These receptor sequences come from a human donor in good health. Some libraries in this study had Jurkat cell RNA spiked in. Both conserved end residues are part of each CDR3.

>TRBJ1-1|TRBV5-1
CASSPDRAGGNTEAFF
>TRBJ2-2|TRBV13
CASSPLDIANTGELFF
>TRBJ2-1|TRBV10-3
CAISVAATPSDEQFF
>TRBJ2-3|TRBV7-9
CASRKSTDTQYF
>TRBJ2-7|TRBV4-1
CASSYREDEQYF
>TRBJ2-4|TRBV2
CASSDSSMVKNIQYF
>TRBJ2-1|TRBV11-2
CASSFEGSSYNEQFF
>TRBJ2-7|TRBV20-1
CSAKPPGLAGGPSYEQYF
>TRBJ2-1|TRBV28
CASSVIEYSYNEQFF
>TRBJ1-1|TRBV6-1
CAGRSRGLTEAFF
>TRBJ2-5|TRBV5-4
CASGFLAEFQETQYF
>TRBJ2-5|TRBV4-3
CASSQALDAGGLEEPQYF
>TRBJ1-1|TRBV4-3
CASSQGLTAEAFF
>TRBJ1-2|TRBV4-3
CASSQDARGGGYGYTF
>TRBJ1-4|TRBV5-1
CASSFAGLTATNEKLFF
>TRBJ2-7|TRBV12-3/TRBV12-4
CPSSFTPSEQYF
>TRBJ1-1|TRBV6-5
CASSYSGRTEAFF
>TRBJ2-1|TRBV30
CAWSEPTRGITGEQFF
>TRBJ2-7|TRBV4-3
CASSQGGSSYEQYF
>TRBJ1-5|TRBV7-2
CASTTLFGNQPQHF
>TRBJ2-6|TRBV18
CASSPGQGVASGANVLTF
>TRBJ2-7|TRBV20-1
CSASPTGGTYEQYF
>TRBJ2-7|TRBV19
CASSPTTFSYEQYF
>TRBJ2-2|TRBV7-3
CASKRLAGNTGELFF
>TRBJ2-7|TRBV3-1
CASSPQFPEADYEQYF
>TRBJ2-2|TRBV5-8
CASSPSFGELFF
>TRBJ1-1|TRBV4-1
CASSQGTGGMNTEAFF
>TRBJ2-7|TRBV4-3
CASSQEARDPSSYEQYF
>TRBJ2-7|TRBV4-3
CASSPDIPGEGEQYF
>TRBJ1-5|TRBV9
CASSGQGGNQPQHF
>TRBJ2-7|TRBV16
CASSQSIGRTYEQYF
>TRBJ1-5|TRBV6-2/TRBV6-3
CASTPPGGNQPQHF
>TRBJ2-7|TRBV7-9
CAGSSPPTGAYEQYF
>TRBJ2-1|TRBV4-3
CASSQGRGGLGEQFF
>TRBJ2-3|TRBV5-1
CASSELDHGTDTQYF
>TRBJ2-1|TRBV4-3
CASSHVVAGGAGNEQFF
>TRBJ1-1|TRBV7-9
CASSGSQEPNKAFF
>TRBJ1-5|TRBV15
CATSRGRGSNQPQHF
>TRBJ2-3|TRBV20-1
CSAERAGTSGDTQYF
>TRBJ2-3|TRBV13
CASSSTDRGLTDTQYF
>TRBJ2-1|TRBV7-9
CASSPRTSGAGIEQFF
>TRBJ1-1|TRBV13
CASSLRIGTGFEAFF